The present TCR beta chain was sequenced within a study of shared clonotypes between healthy human individuals. General observations from the study: A generally larger estimated richness was seen in naive subsets than in memory subsets.

Genomic DNA of each subset was evenly split across several immunoSEQ plates. TCRdb's copy holds only in-frame clones and misses some; the assay was immunoSEQ multiplex PCR. The table has approximately 2.5 million clones, more than 80% seen once. About this clone itself: Its antigen is currently unknown.

Germline V gives CDR1 SNHLY, CDR2 FYNNEI. The V and J ends lost 6 bases and 8 bases, in that order; junction bases with no gene match: 4. This CDR3 has 13 residues. This receptor was obtained from a man aged 18 to 30 in good health. V usage is TRBV2 and J usage is TRBJ1-6; 7 bases fit TRBD1. Sample: naive CD4+ T cells sorted from blood. Subset: CD45RA+ positively selected. DNA for the CDR3: TGTGCCAGCAGCCCAACAGGGGATTCACCCCTCCACTTT. It yields the protein CASSPTGDSPLHF. The variable domain in full, with the rest retrieved from reference TRBV2 and TRBJ1-6, is EPEVTQTPSHQVTQMGQEVILRCVPISNHLYFYWYRQILGQKVEFLVSFYNNEISEKSEIFDDQFSVERPDGSNFTLKIRSTKLEDSAMYFCASSPTGDSPLHFGNGTRLTVT.